A single sample gave rise to the 5 T cell receptor beta chains below, sequenced in a study of identical twins. TCRdb reanalysed the 5' RACE reads using MiXCR and keeps one entry per CDR3 protein. Of approximately 470,000 distinct CDR3 sequences listed, 13% to 15% are singletons. This sample also appeared in a second study, on yellow fever vaccine responses in identical twins.

The material sequenced was CD4+ T cells sorted from blood. The source of these receptors is a woman aged 18-35 years in good health.

In regard to this clonotype: The junction departs from the called germline gene at one end, perhaps through a read error. The chain has TRBV28 and TRBJ2-5; D may be TRBD1 (6 bases). Germline lookup yields CDR1 MDHEN and CDR2 SYDVKM. CDR3 length: 14 residues. CDR3 in DNA: TGTGCCAGCAGTTACAGCAGGGGTAGGGGGACCCTGTACTTC. It codes for CASSYSRGRGTLYF.

This clonotype was counted at least ten times. J is TRBJ2-7 and V is TRBV5-1, with D possibly matching TRBD2 (5 bases). The V gene's germline CDR1 is SGHRS and CDR2 YFSETQ. CDR3 length: 14 amino acids. V was trimmed by 0 bases and J by 4 bases, leaving 11 bases between them. The CDR3 reads CASSLGDYPYEQYF. In DNA, the CDR3 is TGCGCCAGCAGCTTGGGAGACTACCCATACGAGCAGTACTTC.

The chain employs TRBV6-5 and TRBJ2-5; 8 nucleotides align to TRBD1. The V gene's germline CDR1 is MNHEY and CDR2 SVGAGI. With 2 bases clipped from V and 5 bases from J, the junction kept 13 bases outside the gene matches. This CDR3 has 17 residues. The CDR3 nucleotides are TGTGCCAGCAGTTACCAAATCCTCCAGGGGGCTCGCGAGACCCAGTACTTC. Translating gives CASSYQILQGARETQYF.

The chain couples TRBV7-9 to TRBJ1-1; the D is unclear. The CDR3 has 14 residues. Deletions cut 5 bases from V and 3 bases from J, with 13 bases between. Per the germline V gene, CDR1 is SEHNR and CDR2 is FQNEAQ (reference sequence). For the CDR3, the DNA is TGTGCCAGCAGCCCCCGTCTGAGGGACACTGAAGCTTTCTTT. It specifies CASSPRLRDTEAFF. Looking up the rest from reference TRBV7-9 and TRBJ1-1 gives the full variable domain: DTGVSQNPRHKITKRGQNVTFRCDPISEHNRLYWYRQTLGQGPEFLTYFQNEAQLEKSRLLSDRFSAERPKGSFSTLEIQRTEQGDSAMYLCASSPRLRDTEAFFGQGTRLTVV.

The chain carries TRBV12-3 or TRBV12-4 and TRBJ2-5; D tentatively reads TRBD1 or TRBD2 (5 bases each). CDR3 size: 14 residues. V was trimmed by 7 bases and J by 2 bases, leaving 14 bases between them. In DNA, the CDR3 is TGTGCCAGCACCACCGGGGCGTTGCAAGAGACCCAGTACTTC. Protein: CASTTGALQETQYF.